The 2 T cell receptor beta chains in this list originate from one sample, sequenced in a study of blood T cells in healthy people across ages. The authors ran a second PCR of roughly 6 to 11 cycles using a sample-barcoded 5' primer and a J-beta primer mix. MiXCR, run by TCRdb on the 5' RACE reads, gives a single entry per CDR3 protein. The sample includes about a million distinct CDR3 sequences, under 40% of them seen just once. The sequenced sample consisted of blood. Receptors were obtained from a young man in good health.

This clonotype occurred many times. V usage is TRBV21-1 and J usage is TRBJ1-2; TRBD1 is taken as the D call from the table, unchecked against the DNA. TRBV21-1 is tagged as a pseudogene. The CDR3 consists of 12 residues. The CDR3, as DNA: TGTGCCAGCAGTCCGACAGTCTATGGCTACACCTTC. Protein product: CASSPTVYGYTF.

The CDR3 spells CASRKRDSHYGYTF. Here the CDR3 DNA reads TGTGCCAGCAGGAAACGGGACAGCCATTATGGCTACACCTTC. The genes are TRBV27 and TRBJ1-2; TRBD1 agrees at 7 bases. The CDR3 sequence is 14 residues long. The ends lost 6 bases at V and 5 bases at J; junction bases unmatched: 9. From germline, CDR1 is MNHEY and CDR2 SMNVEV (reference sequence).